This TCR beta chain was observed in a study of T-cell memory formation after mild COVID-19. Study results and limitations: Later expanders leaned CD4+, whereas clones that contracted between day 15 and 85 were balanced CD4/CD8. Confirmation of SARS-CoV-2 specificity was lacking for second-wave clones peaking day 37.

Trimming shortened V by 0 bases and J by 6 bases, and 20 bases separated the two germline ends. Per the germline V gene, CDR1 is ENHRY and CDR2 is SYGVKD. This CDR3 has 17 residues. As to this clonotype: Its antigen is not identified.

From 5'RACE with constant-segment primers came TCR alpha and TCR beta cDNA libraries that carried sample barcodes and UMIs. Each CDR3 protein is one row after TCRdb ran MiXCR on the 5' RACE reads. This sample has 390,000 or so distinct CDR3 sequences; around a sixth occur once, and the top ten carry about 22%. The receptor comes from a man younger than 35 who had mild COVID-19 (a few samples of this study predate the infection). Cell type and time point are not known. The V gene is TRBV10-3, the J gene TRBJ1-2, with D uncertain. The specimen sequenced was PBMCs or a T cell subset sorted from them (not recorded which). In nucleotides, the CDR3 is TGTGCCATCAGTGAGTCCGGGTTTCAATCCGGGGTAGATGGCTACACCTTC. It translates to CAISESGFQSGVDGYTF.